This TCR beta chain was captured by sequencing in a study of early stage breast cancer tumors. Study-level results: Tumors had roughly 2.3-fold higher T cell density and higher clonality than adjacent normal breast tissue. Comparing each tissue with blood distinguished tumor from normal in 14 of 16 patients.

The data were produced by immunoSEQ multiplex PCR, yet TCRdb's version contains in-frame clones alone and is incomplete. The table has more than 55,000 clones, 80% seen once; the top ten hold 4% to 5%. The CDR3 consists of 16 residues. Per germline, CDR1 MNHNS and CDR2 SASEGT. J was trimmed by 2 bases and V by 0 bases; bases with no gene match: 7. A note on this clone: The antigen remains unidentified.

The specimen was blood. The chain combines TRBV6-1 with TRBJ2-7; TRBD1 agrees at 7 bases. The clonotype was recovered from a person aged 40-50 years with breast cancer. The CDR3 sequence is CASSEAEGQVTYEQYF. The CDR3 region has the DNA TGTGCCAGCAGTGAAGCGGAAGGACAGGTAACCTACGAGCAGTACTTC.